Listed below are T cell receptor beta chains from one sample, sequenced in a study of T-cell memory formation after mild COVID-19. One entry per CDR3 protein results from TCRdb running MiXCR on the 5' RACE reads. The data show roughly 350,000 distinct CDR3 sequences, 25% to 30% seen once. The specimen sequenced was PBMCs or a T cell subset sorted from them (not recorded which). The receptor source for this set is an adult woman who had mild COVID-19 (a few samples of this study predate the infection). Cell type and time point are not known. CDR3s include the opening cysteine and the closing phenylalanine or tryptophan. A D gene is named only where the DNA matches it firmly. Size tells how often a clone was seen (once, few, many) or the class of an expanded clone, and some rows leave it out.

j_call d_call v_call clone_size cdr3_aa cdr3_nt
TRBJ2-3 . TRBV20-1 . CSARDGRTADTQYF TGCAGTGCTAGAGACGGACGGACGGCGGATACGCAGTATTTT
TRBJ2-7 . TRBV5-6 . CASTLTLGRGYEQYF TGTGCCAGCACCCTGACCCTGGGAAGAGGCTACGAGCAGTACTTC
TRBJ1-1 . TRBV30 . CASVGAYTEAFF TGTGCATCGGTGGGGGCCTACACTGAAGCTTTCTTT
TRBJ1-6 . TRBV7-2 few CASSLVVAETLHF TGTGCCAGCAGCTTAGTGGTCGCCGAGACCCTCCACTTT
TRBJ2-7 . TRBV12-3/TRBV12-4 . CASSQGGGPEQYF TGTGCCAGCAGCCAGGGGGGGGGCCCCGAGCAGTACTTC
TRBJ2-7 . TRBV29-1 once CSVAGLNSEQYF TGCAGCGTTGCAGGGTTAAATTCGGAGCAGTACTTC
TRBJ1-5 . TRBV21-1 . CASSKKGAQPQHF TGTGCCAGCAGCAAAAAGGGGGCTCAGCCCCAGCATTTT
TRBJ2-5 . TRBV7-3 . CASSSQYQETQYF TGTGCCAGCAGCTCCCAGTACCAAGAGACCCAGTACTTC
TRBJ2-3 TRBD1 TRBV24-1 . CATSARQGSRTDTQYF TGTGCCACCAGTGCCCGACAGGGCTCCCGCACAGATACGCAGTATTTT
TRBJ1-5 TRBD1 TRBV24-1 . CATSPGQSNQPQHF TGTGCCACCAGTCCGGGACAGTCCAATCAGCCCCAGCATTTT
TRBJ1-2 . TRBV12-3/TRBV12-4 . CASSFRGSSGYTF TGTGCCAGCAGTTTCCGGGGGTCTAGTGGCTACACCTTC
TRBJ1-2 . TRBV5-5 . CASSFNARNYGYTF TGTGCCAGCAGCTTCAACGCGAGAAACTATGGCTACACCTTC
TRBJ2-3 . TRBV7-3 few CASSLNGRASSTDTQYF TGTGCCAGCAGCTTAAACGGCCGAGCCTCAAGCACAGATACGCAGTATTTT
TRBJ2-3 TRBD2 TRBV6-2/TRBV6-3 few CASSSHSGRRDTQYF TGTGCCAGCAGTTCACATAGCGGGAGAAGAGATACGCAGTATTTT
TRBJ2-3 . TRBV20-1 many CSALAGQPLDTQYF TGCAGTGCTTTAGCGGGACAGCCCCTAGATACGCAGTATTTT
TRBJ2-5 TRBD2 TRBV5-1 . CASSPGTSVTQETQYF TGCGCCAGCAGCCCGGGGACTAGCGTCACTCAAGAGACCCAGTACTTC
TRBJ2-2 . TRBV9 . CASSVLAEGTGELFF TGTGCCAGCAGCGTATTGGCAGAGGGGACCGGGGAGCTGTTTTTT
TRBJ2-4 . TRBV7-3 . CASSAGTGDIQYF TGTGCCAGCAGCGCCGGGACCGGGGACATTCAGTACTTC
TRBJ1-1 . TRBV7-2 many CASSLATLGRNTEAFF TGTGCCAGCAGCTTAGCAACACTAGGGAGGAACACTGAAGCTTTCTTT
TRBJ1-1 . TRBV29-1 few CSVIGGVEAFF TGCAGCGTTATAGGGGGTGTTGAAGCTTTCTTT